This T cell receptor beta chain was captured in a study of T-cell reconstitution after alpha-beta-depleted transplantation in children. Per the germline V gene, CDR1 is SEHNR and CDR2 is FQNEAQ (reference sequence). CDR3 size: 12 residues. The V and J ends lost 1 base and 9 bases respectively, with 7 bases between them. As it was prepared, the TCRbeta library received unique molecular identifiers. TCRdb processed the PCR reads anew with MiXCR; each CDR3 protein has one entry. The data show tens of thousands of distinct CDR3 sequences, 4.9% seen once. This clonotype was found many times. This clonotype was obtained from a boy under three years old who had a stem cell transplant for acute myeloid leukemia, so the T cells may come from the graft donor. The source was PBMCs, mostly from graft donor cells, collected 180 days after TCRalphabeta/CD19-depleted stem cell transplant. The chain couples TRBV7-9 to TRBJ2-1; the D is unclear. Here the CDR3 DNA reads TGTGCCAGCAGCTTAGGGGCGAGTGAGCAGTTCTTC. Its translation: CASSLGASEQFF. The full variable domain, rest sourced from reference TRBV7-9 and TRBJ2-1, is DTGVSQNPRHKITKRGQNVTFRCDPISEHNRLYWYRQTLGQGPEFLTYFQNEAQLEKSRLLSDRFSAERPKGSFSTLEIQRTEQGDSAMYLCASSLGASEQFFGPGTRLTVL.